This entry is about one T cell receptor (beta chain). Antigen unknown. The V and J ends lost 4 bases and 2 bases respectively, with 8 bases between them. The CDR3 covers 13 residues. Germline CDR1 SGHNT, CDR2 YYREEE (reference sequence). The sample originates from a study of cytomegalovirus exposure and HLA in healthy donors. Overall study context: Some 200 million T cells yielded around 120 million unique TCR beta sequences in earlier analysis. Points from the study as a whole: On later analysis, the bulk of CMV-associated TCR beta chains appeared to be HLA-restricted. As confirmed in vitro, three CMV-associated chains were specific for CMV antigens.

The PCR had 60 Vbeta and 13 Jbeta primers. The repertoire was sequenced with immunoSEQ multiplex PCR; TCRdb's copy has only in-frame clones and lacks some. The sample includes around 95,000 clones, roughly 80% of them seen just once. The clonotype originates from a man aged 30 to 39 in good health and CMV-seropositive. Sample: PBMCs. The chain recombines TRBV5-4 with TRBJ2-3; D remains ambiguous. CDR3 amino acids: CASSLATTDTQYF. CDR3 DNA sequence: TGTGCCAGCAGCCTCGCTACCACAGATACGCAGTATTTT.